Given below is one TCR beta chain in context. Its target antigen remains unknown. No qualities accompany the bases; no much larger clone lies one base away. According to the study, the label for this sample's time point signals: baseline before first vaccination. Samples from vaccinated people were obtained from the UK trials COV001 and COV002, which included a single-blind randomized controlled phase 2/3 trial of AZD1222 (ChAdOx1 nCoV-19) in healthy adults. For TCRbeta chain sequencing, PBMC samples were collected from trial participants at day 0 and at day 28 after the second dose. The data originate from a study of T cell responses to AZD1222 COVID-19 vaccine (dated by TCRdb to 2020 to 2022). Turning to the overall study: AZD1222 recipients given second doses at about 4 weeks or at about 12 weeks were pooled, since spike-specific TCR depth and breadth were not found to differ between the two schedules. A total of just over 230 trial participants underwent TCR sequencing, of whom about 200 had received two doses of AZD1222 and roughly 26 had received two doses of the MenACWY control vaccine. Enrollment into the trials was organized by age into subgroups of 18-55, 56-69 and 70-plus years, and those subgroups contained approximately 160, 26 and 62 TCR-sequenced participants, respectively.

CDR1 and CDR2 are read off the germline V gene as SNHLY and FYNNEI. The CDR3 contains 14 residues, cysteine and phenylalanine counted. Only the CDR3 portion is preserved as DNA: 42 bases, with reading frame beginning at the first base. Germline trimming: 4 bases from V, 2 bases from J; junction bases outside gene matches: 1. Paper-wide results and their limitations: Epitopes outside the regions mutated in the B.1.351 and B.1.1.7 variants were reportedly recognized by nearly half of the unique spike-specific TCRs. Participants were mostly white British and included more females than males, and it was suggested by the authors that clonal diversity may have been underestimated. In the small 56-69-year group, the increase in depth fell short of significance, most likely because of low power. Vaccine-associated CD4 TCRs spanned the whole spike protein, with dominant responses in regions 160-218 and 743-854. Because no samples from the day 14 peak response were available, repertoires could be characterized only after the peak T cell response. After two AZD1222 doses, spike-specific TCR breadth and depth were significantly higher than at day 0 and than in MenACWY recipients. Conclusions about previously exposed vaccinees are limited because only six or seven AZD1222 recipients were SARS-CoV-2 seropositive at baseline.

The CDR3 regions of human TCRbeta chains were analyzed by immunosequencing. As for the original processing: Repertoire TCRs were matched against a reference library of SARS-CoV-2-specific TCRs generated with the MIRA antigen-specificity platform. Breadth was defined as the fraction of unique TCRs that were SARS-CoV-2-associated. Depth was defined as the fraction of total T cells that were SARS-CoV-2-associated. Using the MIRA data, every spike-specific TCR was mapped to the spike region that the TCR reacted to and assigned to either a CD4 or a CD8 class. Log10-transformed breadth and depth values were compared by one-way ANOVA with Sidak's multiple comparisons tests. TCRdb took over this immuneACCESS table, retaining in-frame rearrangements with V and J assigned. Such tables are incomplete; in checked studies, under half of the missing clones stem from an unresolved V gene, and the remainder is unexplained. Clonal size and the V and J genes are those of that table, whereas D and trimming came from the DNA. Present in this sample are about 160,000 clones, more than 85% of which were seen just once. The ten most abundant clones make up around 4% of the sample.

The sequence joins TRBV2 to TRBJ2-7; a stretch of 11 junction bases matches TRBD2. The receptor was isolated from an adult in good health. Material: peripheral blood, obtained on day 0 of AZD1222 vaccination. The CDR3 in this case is CASSAGLAAYEQYF. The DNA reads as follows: TGTGCCAGCAGTGCGGGACTAGCGGCCTACGAGCAGTACTTC.